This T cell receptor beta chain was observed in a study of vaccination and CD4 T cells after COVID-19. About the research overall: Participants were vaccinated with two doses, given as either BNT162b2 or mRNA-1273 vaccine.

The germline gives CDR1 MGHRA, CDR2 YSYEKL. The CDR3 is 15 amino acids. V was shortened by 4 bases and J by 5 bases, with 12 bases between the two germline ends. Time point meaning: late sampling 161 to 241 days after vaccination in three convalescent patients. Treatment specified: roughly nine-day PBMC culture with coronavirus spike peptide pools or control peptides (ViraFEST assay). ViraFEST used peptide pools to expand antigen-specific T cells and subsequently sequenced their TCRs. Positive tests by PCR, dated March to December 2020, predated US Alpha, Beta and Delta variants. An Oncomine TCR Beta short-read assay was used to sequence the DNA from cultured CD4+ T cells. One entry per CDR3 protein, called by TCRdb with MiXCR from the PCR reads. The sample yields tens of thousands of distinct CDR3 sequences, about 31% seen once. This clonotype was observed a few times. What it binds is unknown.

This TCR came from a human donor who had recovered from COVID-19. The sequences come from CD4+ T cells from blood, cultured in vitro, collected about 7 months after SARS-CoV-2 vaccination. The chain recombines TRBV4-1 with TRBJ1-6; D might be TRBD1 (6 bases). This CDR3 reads CASSRRTEDNSPLHF. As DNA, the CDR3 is TGCGCCAGCAGCCGGCGGACAGAAGATAATTCACCCCTCCACTTT.